Listed below are T cell receptor beta chains from one sample, sequenced in a study of T-cell reconstitution after alpha-beta-depleted transplantation in children. TCRdb itself ran the PCR reads through MiXCR, one entry per CDR3 protein. This table holds just under 550,000 distinct CDR3 sequences, 15% to 20% found once. The sequencing used PBMCs from the stem cell graft donor, collected from the stem cell graft. These receptors were taken from a human donor who donated a stem cell graft to a child with acute lymphoblastic leukemia. Both conserved end residues are part of each CDR3. A D gene is named only where the DNA matches it firmly. Clone size is stated in some rows and not others, as once, few, many or a class when expanded.

abundance,v_gene,d_gene,j_gene,CDR3nt,CDR3aa
few,TRBV3-1,-,TRBJ2-3,TGTGCCAGCAGCCAAGATTATGTCACAGATACGCAGTATTTT,CASSQDYVTDTQYF
few,TRBV25-1,TRBD1,TRBJ1-1,TGTGCCAGCAGTGAAATAGGTGGCACAGGGGAAAGGGGTGAAGCTTTCTTT,CASSEIGGTGERGEAFF
-,TRBV4-1,-,TRBJ2-2,TGCGCCAGCAGCCGTCTACTAACTGTGGGGTCCGGGGAGCTGTTTTTT,CASSRLLTVGSGELFF
-,TRBV5-1,-,TRBJ2-7,TGCGCCAGCAGTAGTTTCCCGGATGGGGAGCAGTACTTC,CASSSFPDGEQYF
many,TRBV5-1,TRBD1,TRBJ1-1,TGTGCCAGCAGTTTGGGACAGGGGTCCACTGAAGCTTTCTTT,CASSLGQGSTEAFF
-,TRBV7-3,TRBD2,TRBJ2-3,TGTGCCAGCAGCAACCCTCTAGGAGGGACTAGCGGGAGGGGCACAGATACGCAGTATTTT,CASSNPLGGTSGRGTDTQYF
-,TRBV19,TRBD2,TRBJ2-1,TGTGCCAGTAACAAGCGGGAGCATGAGCAGTTCTTC,CASNKREHEQFF
-,TRBV29-1,-,TRBJ1-1,TGCAGCGTTGAGCCGGGGTTACTAATGAACACTGAAGCTTTCTTT,CSVEPGLLMNTEAFF
few,TRBV28,TRBD1,TRBJ2-5,TGTGCCAGCAGTTTAGGGACAGTCCACCAAGAGACCCAGTACTTC,CASSLGTVHQETQYF
-,TRBV29-1,-,TRBJ1-2,TGCAGCGTTGATTACGGTTTGGCAGGGACTAACTATGGCTACACCTTC,CSVDYGLAGTNYGYTF
-,TRBV5-1,TRBD2,TRBJ2-5,TGCGCCAGCAGCCAGGGGACGTTCGAGCGGGAGTGGGAGACCCAGTACTTC,CASSQGTFEREWETQYF
many,TRBV5-1,-,TRBJ2-7,TGCGCCAGCAGCTTGGGCTCGACCTACGAGCAGTACTTC,CASSLGSTYEQYF
few,TRBV4-1,TRBD2,TRBJ2-7,TGCGCCAGCAGCCAAGATAGACTAGCGGGTTCCTACGAGCAGTACTTC,CASSQDRLAGSYEQYF
few,TRBV12-3/TRBV12-4,TRBD1,TRBJ1-5,TGTGCCAGCAGTTTCAGGGGGCGACGGCCCCAGCATTTT,CASSFRGRRPQHF
few,TRBV5-1,-,TRBJ1-3,TGCGCCAGCACCCGCGGGGGAGGGTCGACTGGAAACACCATATATTTT,CASTRGGGSTGNTIYF
few,TRBV6-5,TRBD2,TRBJ2-1,TGTGCCAGCAGTTCAAGGACTAGCGGGAGGATTGAGCAGTTCTTC,CASSSRTSGRIEQFF
few,TRBV4-2,TRBD1,TRBJ1-2,TGTGCCAGCAGCCAAGATGCCCCGAGACAGGGGGCTGGCTACACCTTC,CASSQDAPRQGAGYTF
few,TRBV29-1,TRBD1,TRBJ1-2,TGCAGCGTTCTTGACAGGGGGCATGGCTACACCTTC,CSVLDRGHGYTF
few,TRBV5-1,-,TRBJ2-7,TGCGCCAGCAGCTGGGACATAAACGAGCAGTACTTC,CASSWDINEQYF
-,TRBV5-1,TRBD2,TRBJ2-1,TGCGCCAGCAGCTTGGGACTAGCGGGAGTTGTCTCCTACAATGAGCAGTTCTTC,CASSLGLAGVVSYNEQFF
-,TRBV29-1,-,TRBJ1-1,TGCAGCGTTAGCCACAGGACAGCTTTCTTT,CSVSHRTAFF
-,TRBV20-1,TRBD2,TRBJ2-5,TGCAGTGCTAGAGGGGCTAGCGGGAGCGAGACCCAGTACTTC,CSARGASGSETQYF
-,TRBV5-1,TRBD2,TRBJ2-1,TGCGCCAGCGCCCCCACTAGCGGGAGTATGAATGAGCAGTTCTTC,CASAPTSGSMNEQFF
-,TRBV20-1,-,TRBJ1-2,TGCAGTGCTAGGGACAAGTATGGCTACACCTTC,CSARDKYGYTF
many,TRBV27,-,TRBJ2-1,TGTGCCAGCAGTTTATCCGGACCTAATGAGCAGTTCTTC,CASSLSGPNEQFF
-,TRBV7-9,-,TRBJ1-2,TGTGCCAGCAGCTTAGGAGGGGAGAACTATGGCTACACCTTC,CASSLGGENYGYTF
-,TRBV20-1,-,TRBJ2-3,TGCAGTGCTATGGAAAGCACAGATACGCAGTATTTT,CSAMESTDTQYF